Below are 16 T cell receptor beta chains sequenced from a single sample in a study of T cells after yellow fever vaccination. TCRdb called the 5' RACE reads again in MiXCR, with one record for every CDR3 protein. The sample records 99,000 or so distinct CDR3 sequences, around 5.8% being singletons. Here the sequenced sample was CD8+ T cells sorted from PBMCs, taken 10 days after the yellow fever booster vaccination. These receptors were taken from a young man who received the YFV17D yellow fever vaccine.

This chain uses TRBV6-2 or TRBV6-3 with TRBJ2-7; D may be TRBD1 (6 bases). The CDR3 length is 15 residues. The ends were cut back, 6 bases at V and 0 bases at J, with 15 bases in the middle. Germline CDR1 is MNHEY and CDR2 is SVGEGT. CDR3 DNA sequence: TGTGCCAGCAGCCGAGGGACACCGAGCTCCTACGAGCAGTACGTC. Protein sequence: CASSRGTPSSYEQYV.

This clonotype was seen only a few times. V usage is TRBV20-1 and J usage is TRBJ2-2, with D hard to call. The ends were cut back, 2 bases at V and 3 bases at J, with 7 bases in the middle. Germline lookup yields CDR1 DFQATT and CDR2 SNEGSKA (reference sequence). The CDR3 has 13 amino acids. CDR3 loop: CSARLRYTGELFF. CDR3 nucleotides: TGCAGTGCTAGATTACGTTACACCGGGGAGCTGTTTTTT.

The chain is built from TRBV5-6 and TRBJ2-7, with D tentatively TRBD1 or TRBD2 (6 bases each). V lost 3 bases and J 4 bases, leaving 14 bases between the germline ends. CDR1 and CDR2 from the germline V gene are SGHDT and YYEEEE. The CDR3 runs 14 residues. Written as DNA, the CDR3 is TGTGCCAGCAGCTGGTACGGGGGCCAATACGAGCAGTACTTC. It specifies CASSWYGGQYEQYF.

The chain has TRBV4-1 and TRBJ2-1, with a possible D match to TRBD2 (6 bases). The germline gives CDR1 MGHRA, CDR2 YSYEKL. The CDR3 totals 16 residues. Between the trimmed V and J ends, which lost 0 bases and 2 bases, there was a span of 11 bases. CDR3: CASSQETDYAYNEQFF. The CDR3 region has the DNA TGCGCCAGCAGCCAAGAAACGGACTACGCCTACAATGAGCAGTTCTTC.

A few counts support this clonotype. CDR3 sequence reads: CSASVDSVYTEAFF. In DNA form, the CDR3 reads TGCAGTGCTAGTGTCGACAGTGTGTACACTGAAGCTTTCTTT. The chain is built from TRBV20-1 and TRBJ1-1; D possibly corresponds to TRBD1 (5 bases). The length of the CDR3 is 14 residues. CDR1 and CDR2 from the germline V gene are DFQATT and SNEGSKA (reference sequence). With 3 bases removed from V and 3 bases from J, the gap between germline ends came to 14 bases.

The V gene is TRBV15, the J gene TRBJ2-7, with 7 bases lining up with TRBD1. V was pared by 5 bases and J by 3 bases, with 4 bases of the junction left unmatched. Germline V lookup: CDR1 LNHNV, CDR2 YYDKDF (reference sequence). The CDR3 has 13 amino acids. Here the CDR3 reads CATSARQGYEQYF. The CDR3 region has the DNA TGTGCCACCAGCGCCAGACAGGGCTACGAGCAGTACTTC.

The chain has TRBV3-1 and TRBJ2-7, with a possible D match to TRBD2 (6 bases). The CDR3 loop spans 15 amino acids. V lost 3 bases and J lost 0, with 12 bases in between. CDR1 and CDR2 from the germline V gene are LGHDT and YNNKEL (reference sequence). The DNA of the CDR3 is TGTGCCAGCAGCCATGCGGGACTGGTCTCCTACGAGCAGTACTTC. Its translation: CASSHAGLVSYEQYF.

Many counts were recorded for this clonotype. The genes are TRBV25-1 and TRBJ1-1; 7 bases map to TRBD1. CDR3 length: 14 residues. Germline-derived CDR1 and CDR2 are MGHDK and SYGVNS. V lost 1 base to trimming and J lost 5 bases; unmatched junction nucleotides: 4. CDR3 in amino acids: CASSEWETGTEAFF. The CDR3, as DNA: TGTGCCAGCAGTGAATGGGAGACAGGGACTGAAGCTTTCTTT.

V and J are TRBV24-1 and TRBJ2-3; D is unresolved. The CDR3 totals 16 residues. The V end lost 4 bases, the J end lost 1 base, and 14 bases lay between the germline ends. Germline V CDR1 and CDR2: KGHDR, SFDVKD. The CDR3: CATSDSPTDRTDTQYF. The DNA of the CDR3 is TGTGCCACCAGTGACTCGCCTACAGACCGCACAGATACGCAGTATTTT.

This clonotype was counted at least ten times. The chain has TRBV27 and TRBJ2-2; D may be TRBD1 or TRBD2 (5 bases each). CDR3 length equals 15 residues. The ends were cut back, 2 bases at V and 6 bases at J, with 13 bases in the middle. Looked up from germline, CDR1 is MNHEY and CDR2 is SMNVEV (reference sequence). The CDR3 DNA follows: TGTGCCAGCAGTTTAGTACAGGTGGAGGCCGGGGAGCTGTTTTTT. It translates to CASSLVQVEAGELFF.

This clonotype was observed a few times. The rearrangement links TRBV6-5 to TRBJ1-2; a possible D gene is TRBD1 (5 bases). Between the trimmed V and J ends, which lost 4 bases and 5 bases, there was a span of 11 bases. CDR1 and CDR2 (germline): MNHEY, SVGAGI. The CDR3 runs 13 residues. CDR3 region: CASSFGGAYGYTF. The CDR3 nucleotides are TGTGCCAGCAGTTTTGGTGGGGCTTATGGCTACACCTTC.

The CDR3: CASGPNPRFVGTEAFF. CDR3 bases: TGTGCTAGTGGTCCCAACCCCCGCTTTGTGGGCACTGAAGCTTTCTTT. The rearrangement links TRBV12-5 to TRBJ1-1; D unclear. CDR3 length: 16 amino acids. CDR1 and CDR2 (germline): LGHNT, FRNRAP. Trimming pared 5 bases from V and 4 bases from J, leaving 20 bases between.

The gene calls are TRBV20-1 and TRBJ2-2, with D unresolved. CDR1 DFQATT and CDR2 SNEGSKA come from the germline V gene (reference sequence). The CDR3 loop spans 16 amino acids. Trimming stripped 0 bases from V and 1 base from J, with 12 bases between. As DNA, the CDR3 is TGCAGTGCTAGAGATCGGGTAGGAGAGAACACCGGGGAGCTGTTTTTT. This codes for CSARDRVGENTGELFF.

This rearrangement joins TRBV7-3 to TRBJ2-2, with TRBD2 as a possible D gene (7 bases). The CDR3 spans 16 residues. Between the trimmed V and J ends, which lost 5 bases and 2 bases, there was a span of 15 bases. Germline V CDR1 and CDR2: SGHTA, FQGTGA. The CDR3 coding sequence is TGTGCCAGCAGCCCCCCGGGGGGACATAACACCGGGGAGCTGTTTTTT. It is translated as CASSPPGGHNTGELFF. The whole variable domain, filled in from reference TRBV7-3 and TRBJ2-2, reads GAGVSQTPSNKVTEKGKYVELRCDPISGHTALYWYRQSLGQGPEFLIYFQGTGAADDSGLPNDRFFAVRPEGSVSTLKIQRTERGDSAVYLCASSPPGGHNTGELFFGEGSRLTVL.

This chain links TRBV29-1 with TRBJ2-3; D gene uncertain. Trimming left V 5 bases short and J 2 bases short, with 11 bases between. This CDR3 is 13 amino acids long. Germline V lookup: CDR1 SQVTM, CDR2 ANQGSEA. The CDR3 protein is CSVLTPDTDTQYF. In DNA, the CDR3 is TGCAGCGTTCTAACACCTGACACAGATACGCAGTATTTT.

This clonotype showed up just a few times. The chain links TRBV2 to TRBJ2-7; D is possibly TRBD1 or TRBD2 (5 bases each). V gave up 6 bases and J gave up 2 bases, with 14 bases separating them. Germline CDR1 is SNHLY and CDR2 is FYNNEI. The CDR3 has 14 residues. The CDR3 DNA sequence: TGTGCCAGCAGGGAGGCAGGGCTTACCTACGAGCAGTACTTC. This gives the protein CASREAGLTYEQYF.